This entry concerns a single T cell receptor (beta chain). Its antigen is still unknown. The data belong to a study of shared clonotypes between healthy human individuals. As for the study in general: Per donor, CD8 memory used one plate, CD8 naive used two, CD4 memory used three and CD4 naive used three. The study's findings and limits: Inspection by rarefaction showed sorted-subset sequencing to be incomplete despite large depth. The genetic and exposure-history diversity represented was limited by few donors. The sharing of 4.5% to 6.5% of naive CD4 clonotypes was seen across a handful of donors.

The table came from immunoSEQ multiplex PCR; TCRdb's copy has only in-frame clones and leaves some out. The table shows 2 million or so clones, with 85% to 95% occurring only once. Germline loops: CDR1 ENHRY, CDR2 SYGVKD. The CDR3 is 13 residues long. The V end was cut by 9 bases, the J end by 6 bases, with 18 bases between. The sequence was obtained from a man aged 18 to 30 in good health. The chain recombines TRBV10-3 with TRBJ2-7; D may match TRBD1 or TRBD2 (6 bases each). Sample: naive CD4+ T cells sorted from blood. This sample's subset: CD45RA+ positively selected. The CDR3 is CAMGTGAWSEQYF. The CDR3 DNA reads as TGTGCCATGGGAACGGGGGCCTGGTCCGAGCAGTACTTC.